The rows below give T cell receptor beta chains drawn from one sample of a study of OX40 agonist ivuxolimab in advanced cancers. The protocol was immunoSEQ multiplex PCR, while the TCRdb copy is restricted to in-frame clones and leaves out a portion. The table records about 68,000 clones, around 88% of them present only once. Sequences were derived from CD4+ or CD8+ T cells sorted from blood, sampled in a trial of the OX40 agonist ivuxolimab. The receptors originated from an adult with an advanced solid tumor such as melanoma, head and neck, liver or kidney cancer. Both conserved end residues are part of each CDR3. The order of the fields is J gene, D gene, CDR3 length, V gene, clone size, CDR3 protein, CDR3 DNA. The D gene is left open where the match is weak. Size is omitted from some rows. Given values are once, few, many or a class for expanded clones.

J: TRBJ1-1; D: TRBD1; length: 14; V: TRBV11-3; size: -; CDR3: CASSIRQGTTEAFF; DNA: TGTGCCAGCAGCATACGACAGGGAACAACTGAAGCTTTCTTT
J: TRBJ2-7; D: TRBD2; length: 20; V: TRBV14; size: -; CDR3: CASSPTLGLAGDRPYYEQYF; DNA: TGTGCCAGCAGCCCCACCCTGGGACTAGCGGGAGACCGCCCGTACTACGAGCAGTACTTC
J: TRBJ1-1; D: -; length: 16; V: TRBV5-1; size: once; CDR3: CASSPEPMDRNTEAFF; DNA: TGCGCCAGCAGCCCTGAACCGATGGACAGAAACACTGAAGCTTTCTTT
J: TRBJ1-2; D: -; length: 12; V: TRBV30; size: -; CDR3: CAFRQAGYGYTF; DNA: TGTGCTTTTCGACAGGCTGGGTATGGCTACACCTTC
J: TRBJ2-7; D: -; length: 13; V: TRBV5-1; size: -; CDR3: CASSRDKLYEQYF; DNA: TGCGCCAGCAGCAGGGACAAGCTTTACGAGCAGTACTTC
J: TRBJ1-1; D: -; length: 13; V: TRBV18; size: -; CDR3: CASSRDLSAEAFF; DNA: TGTGCCAGCTCACGGGACCTTAGCGCTGAAGCTTTCTTT
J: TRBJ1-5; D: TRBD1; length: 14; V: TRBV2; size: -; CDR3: CASSRQGSNQPQHF; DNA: TGTGCCAGCAGCCGACAGGGTAGCAATCAGCCCCAGCATTTT
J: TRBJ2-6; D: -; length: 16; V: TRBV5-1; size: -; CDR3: CASSLVGGSGANVLTF; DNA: TGCGCCAGCAGCTTGGTAGGTGGCTCTGGGGCCAACGTCCTGACTTTC
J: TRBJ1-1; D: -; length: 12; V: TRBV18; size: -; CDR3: CASSTTRGKAFF; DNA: TGTGCCAGCTCGACCACGCGCGGGAAAGCTTTCTTT
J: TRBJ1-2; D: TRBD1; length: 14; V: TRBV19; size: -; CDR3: CASKRGTDSYGYTF; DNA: TGTGCCAGTAAGAGGGGGACAGACTCTTATGGCTACACCTTC
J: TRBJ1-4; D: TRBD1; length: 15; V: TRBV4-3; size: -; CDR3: CASSQGTGVNEKLFF; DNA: TGCGCCAGCAGCCAAGGAACAGGGGTCAATGAAAAACTGTTTTTT
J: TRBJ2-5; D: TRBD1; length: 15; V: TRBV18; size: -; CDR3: CASSPGTGGQETQYF; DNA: TGTGCCAGCTCACCCGGGACAGGGGGCCAAGAGACCCAGTACTTC
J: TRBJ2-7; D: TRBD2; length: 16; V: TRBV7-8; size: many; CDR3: CASSLGVSGRAYEQYF; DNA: TGTGCCAGCAGCTTAGGGGTTAGCGGGAGGGCCTATGAGCAGTACTTC
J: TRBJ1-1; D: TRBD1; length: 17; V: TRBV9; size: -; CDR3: CASSVALPGAGGTEAFF; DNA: TGTGCCAGCAGCGTAGCCCTTCCCGGGGCAGGGGGCACTGAAGCTTTCTTT
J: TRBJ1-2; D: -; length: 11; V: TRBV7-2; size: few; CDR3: CASSATYGYTF; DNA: TGTGCCAGCAGCGCGACCTATGGCTACACCTTC
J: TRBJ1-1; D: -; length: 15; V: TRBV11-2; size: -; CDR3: CASSTGILRGTEAFF; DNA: TGTGCCAGCAGCACAGGGATCTTGCGTGGTACTGAAGCTTTCTTT
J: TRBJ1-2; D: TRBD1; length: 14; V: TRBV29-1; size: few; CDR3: CSVDPAGTGGGYTF; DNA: TGCAGCGTTGACCCCGCAGGGACAGGGGGTGGCTACACCTTC
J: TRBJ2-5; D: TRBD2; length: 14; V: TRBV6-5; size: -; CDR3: CASWRSGAGGEQYF; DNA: TGTGCCAGCTGGAGGAGCGGGGCGGGAGGGGAGCAGTACTTC
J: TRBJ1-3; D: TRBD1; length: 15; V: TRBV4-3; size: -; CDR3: CASSQVRGPGNTIYF; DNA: TGCGCCAGCAGCCAAGTCAGGGGGCCGGGAAACACCATATATTTT
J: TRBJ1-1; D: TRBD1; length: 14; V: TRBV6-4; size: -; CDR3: CASSARQGLQEAFF; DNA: TGTGCCAGCAGTGCCCGACAGGGGCTACAAGAAGCTTTCTTT
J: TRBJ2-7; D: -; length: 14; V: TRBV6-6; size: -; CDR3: CASRARQGGTTYDF; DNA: TGTGCCAGCAGAGCCAGACAGGGAGGGACGACGTACGACTTC
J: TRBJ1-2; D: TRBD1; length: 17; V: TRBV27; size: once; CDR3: CASSRKIPGQGAKGYTF; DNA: TGTGCCAGCAGCCGTAAAATACCGGGACAGGGGGCGAAGGGCTACACCTTC
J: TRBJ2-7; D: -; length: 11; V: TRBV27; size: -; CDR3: CASSLRGEQYF; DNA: TGTGCCAGCAGTTTAAGGGGCGAGCAGTACTTC
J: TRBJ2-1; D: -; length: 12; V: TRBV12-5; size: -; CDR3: CASGLVTNEQFF; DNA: TGTGCTAGTGGTTTGGTTACCAATGAGCAGTTCTTC
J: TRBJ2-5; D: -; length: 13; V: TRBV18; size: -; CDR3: CASSWTDQETQYF; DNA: TGTGCCAGCTCTTGGACAGACCAAGAGACCCAGTACTTC
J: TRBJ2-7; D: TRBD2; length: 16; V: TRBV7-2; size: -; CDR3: CASSALAGGPPYEQYF; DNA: TGTGCCAGCAGCGCCCTCGCGGGAGGGCCACCCTACGAGCAGTACTTC
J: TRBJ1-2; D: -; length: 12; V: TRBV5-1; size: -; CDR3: CASSLALIGYTF; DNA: TGCGCCAGCAGCTTGGCTCTAATAGGCTACACCTTC
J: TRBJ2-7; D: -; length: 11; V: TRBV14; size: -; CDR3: CASSRSYEQYF; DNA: TGTGCCAGCAGCCGGTCCTACGAGCAGTACTTC
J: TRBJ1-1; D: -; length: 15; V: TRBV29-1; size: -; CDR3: CSAVIKTAMNTEAFF; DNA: TGCAGCGCCGTTATCAAGACAGCCATGAACACTGAAGCTTTCTTT
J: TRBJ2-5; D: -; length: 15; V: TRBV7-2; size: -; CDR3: CASSQWTAFGGTQYF; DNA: TGTGCCAGCAGCCAATGGACCGCCTTTGGTGGGACCCAGTACTTC
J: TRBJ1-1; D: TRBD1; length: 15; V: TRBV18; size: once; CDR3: CASSPRTGADTEAFF; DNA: TGTGCCAGCTCACCCAGGACAGGGGCCGACACTGAAGCTTTCTTT
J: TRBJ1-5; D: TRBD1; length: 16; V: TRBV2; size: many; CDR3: CASTQVQGASNQPQHF; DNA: TGTGCCAGCACCCAGGTACAGGGGGCTAGCAATCAGCCCCAGCATTTT
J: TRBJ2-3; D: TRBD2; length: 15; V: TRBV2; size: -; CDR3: CASSGLAGDTDTQYF; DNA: TGTGCCAGCAGCGGACTAGCGGGGGACACAGATACGCAGTATTTT
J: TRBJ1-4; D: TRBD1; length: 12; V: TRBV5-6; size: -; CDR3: CASSYEGAKLFF; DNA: TGTGCCAGCAGCTATGAGGGGGCAAAACTGTTTTTT
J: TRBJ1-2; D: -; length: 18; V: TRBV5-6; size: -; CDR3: CASSPEGVVLTSGYGYTF; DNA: TGTGCCAGCAGCCCCGAGGGGGTGGTCCTAACGAGTGGCTATGGCTACACCTTC
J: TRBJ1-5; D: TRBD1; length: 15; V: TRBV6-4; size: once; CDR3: CASRDRGHSNQPQHF; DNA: TGTGCCAGCAGGGACAGGGGACATAGCAATCAGCCCCAGCATTTT
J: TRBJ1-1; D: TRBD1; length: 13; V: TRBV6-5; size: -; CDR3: CASRQGRNTEAFF; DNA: TGTGCCAGCAGACAGGGGAGGAACACTGAAGCTTTCTTT
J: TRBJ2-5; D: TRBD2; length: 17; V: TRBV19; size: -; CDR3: CASSISRGLAGIETQYF; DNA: TGTGCCAGTAGTATATCCCGGGGACTAGCGGGAATAGAGACCCAGTACTTC
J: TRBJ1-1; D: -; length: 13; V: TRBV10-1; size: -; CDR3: CASREDRNTEAFF; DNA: TGCGCCAGCAGGGAAGACAGGAACACTGAAGCTTTCTTT
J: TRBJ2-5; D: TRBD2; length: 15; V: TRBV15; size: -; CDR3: CATSREGGDPETQYF; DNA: TGTGCCACCAGCAGAGAGGGGGGGGATCCGGAGACCCAGTACTTC
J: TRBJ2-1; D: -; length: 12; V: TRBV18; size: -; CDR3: CASSPGVNEQFF; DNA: TGTGCCAGCTCACCGGGAGTTAATGAGCAGTTCTTC
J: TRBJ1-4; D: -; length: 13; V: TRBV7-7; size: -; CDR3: CASSLSTNEKLFF; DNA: TGTGCTAGCAGCTTATCGACTAATGAAAAACTGTTTTTT
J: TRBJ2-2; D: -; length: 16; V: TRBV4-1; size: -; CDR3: CASSQATTVNTGELFF; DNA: TGCGCCAGCAGCCAAGCCACCACAGTGAACACCGGGGAGCTGTTTTTT